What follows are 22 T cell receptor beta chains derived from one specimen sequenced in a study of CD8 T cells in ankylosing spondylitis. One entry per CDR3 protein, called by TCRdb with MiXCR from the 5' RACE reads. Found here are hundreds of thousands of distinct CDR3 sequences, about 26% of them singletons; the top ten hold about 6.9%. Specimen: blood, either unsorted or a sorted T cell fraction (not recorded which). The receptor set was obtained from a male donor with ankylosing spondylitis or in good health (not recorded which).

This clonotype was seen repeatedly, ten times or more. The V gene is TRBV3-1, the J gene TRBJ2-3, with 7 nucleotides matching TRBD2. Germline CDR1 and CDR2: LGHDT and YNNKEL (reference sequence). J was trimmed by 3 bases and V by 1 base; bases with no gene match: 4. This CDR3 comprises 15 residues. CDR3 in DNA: TGTGCCAGCAGCCAAGTCGCGGGAGTAACAGATACGCAGTATTTT. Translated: CASSQVAGVTDTQYF.

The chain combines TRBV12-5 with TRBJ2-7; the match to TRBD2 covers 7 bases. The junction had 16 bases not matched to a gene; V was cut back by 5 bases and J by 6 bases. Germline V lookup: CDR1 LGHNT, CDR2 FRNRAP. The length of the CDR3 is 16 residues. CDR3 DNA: TGTGCTAGTGGTCCGCTCTTTGGGGGGAGGGCCATCGAGCAGTACTTC. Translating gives CASGPLFGGRAIEQYF.

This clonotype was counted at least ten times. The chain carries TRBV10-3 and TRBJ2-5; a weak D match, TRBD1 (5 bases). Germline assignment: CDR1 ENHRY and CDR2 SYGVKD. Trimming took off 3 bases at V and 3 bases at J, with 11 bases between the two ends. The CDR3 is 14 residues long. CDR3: CAISEGQGKETQYF. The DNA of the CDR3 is TGTGCCATCAGTGAAGGTCAGGGTAAAGAGACCCAGTACTTC.

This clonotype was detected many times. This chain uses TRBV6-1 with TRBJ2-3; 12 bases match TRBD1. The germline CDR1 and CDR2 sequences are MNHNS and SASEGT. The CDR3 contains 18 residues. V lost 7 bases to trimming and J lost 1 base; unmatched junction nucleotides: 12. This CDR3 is CASTREGDRGRGTDTQYF. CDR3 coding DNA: TGTGCCAGCACCCGAGAAGGGGACAGGGGGCGCGGCACAGATACGCAGTATTTT.

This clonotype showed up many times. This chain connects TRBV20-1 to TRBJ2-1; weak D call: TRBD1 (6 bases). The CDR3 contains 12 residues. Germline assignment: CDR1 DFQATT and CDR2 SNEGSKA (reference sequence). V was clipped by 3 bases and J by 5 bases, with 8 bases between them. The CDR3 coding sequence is TGCAGTGCTAGGGCAGGGGACAATGAGCAGTTCTTC. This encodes CSARAGDNEQFF.

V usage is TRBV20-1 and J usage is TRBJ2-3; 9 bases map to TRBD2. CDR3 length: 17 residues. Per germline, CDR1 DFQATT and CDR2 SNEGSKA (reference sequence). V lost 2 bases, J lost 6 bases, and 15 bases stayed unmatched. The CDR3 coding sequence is TGCAGTGCTAGAACGGAGTGGGCTAGCGGGGACCCGGATACGCAGTATTTT. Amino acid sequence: CSARTEWASGDPDTQYF.

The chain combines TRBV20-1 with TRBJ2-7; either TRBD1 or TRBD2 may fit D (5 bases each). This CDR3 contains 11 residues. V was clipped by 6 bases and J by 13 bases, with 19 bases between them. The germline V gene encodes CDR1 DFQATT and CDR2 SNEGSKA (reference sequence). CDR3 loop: CSAYDRDLSYF. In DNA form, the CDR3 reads TGCAGTGCCTACGATCGGGACCTATCTTACTTC.

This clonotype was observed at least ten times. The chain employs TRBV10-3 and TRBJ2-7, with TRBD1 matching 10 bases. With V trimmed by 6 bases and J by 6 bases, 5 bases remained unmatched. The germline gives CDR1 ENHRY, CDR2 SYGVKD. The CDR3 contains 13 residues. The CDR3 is CAISRDRGSEQYF. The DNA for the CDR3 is TGTGCCATCAGCCGGGACAGGGGATCCGAGCAGTACTTC.

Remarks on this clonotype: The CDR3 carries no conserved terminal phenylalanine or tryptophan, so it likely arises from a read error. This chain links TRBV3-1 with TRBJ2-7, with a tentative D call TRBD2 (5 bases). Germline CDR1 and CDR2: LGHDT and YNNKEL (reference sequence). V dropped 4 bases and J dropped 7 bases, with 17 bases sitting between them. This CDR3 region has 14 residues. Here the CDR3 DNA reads TGTGCCAGCAGCCTACAAAAGGCCGGGATAGAGCAGTACATC. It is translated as CASSLQKAGIEQYI.

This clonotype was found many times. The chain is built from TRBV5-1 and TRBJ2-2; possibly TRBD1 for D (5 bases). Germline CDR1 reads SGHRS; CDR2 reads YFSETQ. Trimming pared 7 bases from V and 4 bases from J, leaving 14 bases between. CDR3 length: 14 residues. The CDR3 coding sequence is TGCGCCAGCGCGATGGGGCTAGGCACCGGGGAGCTGTTTTTT. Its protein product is CASAMGLGTGELFF.

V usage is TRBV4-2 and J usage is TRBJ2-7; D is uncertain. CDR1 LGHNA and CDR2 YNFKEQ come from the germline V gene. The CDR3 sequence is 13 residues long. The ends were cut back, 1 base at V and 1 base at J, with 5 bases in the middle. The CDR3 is CASSQVGSYEQYF. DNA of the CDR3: TGTGCCAGCAGCCAAGTGGGGTCCTACGAGCAGTACTTC.

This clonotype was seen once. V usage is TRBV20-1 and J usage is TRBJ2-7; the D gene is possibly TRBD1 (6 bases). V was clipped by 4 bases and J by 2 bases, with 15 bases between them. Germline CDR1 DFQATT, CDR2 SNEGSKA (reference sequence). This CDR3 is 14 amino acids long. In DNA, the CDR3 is TGCAGTGCTATTCCGGGACACGGTGCCTACGAGCAGTACTTC. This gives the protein CSAIPGHGAYEQYF.

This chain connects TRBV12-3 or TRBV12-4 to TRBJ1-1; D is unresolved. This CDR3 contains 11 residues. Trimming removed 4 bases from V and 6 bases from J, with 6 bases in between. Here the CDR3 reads CASSSGSEAFF. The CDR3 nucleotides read TGTGCCAGCAGTTCCGGGTCTGAAGCTTTCTTT.

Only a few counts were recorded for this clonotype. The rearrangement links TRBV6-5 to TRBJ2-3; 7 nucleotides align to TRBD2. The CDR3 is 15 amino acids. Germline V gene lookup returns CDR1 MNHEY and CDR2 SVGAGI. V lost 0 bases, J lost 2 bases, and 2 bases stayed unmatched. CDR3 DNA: TGTGCCAGCAGTTACTCGGGACTACACACAGATACGCAGTATTTT. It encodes CASSYSGLHTDTQYF.

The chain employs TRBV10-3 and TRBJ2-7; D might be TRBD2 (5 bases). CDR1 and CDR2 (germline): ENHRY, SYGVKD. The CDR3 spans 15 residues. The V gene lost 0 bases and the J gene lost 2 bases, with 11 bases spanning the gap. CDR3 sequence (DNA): TGTGCCATCAGTGAGTCAATAGTCGGGGCCTACGAGCAGTACTTC. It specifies CAISESIVGAYEQYF.

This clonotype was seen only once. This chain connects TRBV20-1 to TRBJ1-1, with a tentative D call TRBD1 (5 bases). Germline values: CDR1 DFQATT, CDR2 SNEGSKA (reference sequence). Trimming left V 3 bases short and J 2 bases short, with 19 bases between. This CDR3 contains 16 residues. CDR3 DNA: TGCAGTGCTAGGGGTAACAGGCCTGTCCCAAACACTGAAGCTTTCTTT. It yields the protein CSARGNRPVPNTEAFF.

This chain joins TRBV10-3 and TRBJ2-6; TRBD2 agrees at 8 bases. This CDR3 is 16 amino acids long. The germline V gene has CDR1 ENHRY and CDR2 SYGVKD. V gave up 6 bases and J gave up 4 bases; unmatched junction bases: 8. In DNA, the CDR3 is TGTGCCATCAGCGGGGGGGGGTCCCTCGGGGCCAACGTCCTGACTTTC. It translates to CAISGGGSLGANVLTF.

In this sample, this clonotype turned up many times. This chain's CDR3 is CSVGITSDSDTQYF. As DNA, the CDR3 is TGCAGCGTTGGGATCACTAGCGACTCAGATACGCAGTATTTT. The chain carries TRBV29-1 and TRBJ2-3; 7 bases agree with TRBD2. Germline values: CDR1 SQVTM, CDR2 ANQGSEA. Losses at the gene ends were 4 bases for V and 4 bases for J; bases not matched to a gene: 8. The CDR3 spans 14 residues.

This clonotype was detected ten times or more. The CDR3 reads CASSSRTGLTNEQFF. The DNA for the CDR3 is TGTGCCAGCAGTTCTCGGACAGGGTTGACCAATGAGCAGTTCTTC. This chain uses TRBV27 with TRBJ2-1; 8 bases agree with TRBD1. Germline CDR1 and CDR2: MNHEY and SMNVEV (reference sequence). J gave up 6 bases and V 4 bases, and 8 bases lay outside the gene matches. There are 15 residues in the CDR3.

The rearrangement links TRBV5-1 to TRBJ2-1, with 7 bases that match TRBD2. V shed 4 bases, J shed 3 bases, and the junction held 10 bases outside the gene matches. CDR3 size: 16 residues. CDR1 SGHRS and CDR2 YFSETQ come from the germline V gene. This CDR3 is CASSPKAGPVYNEQFF. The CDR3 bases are TGCGCCAGCAGCCCCAAAGCGGGACCCGTCTACAATGAGCAGTTCTTC.

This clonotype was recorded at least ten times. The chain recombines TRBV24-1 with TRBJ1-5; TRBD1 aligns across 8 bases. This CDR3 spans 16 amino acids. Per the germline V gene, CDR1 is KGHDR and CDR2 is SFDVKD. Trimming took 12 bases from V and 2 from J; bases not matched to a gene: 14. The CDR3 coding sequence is TGTGCCGTGTTTTCGGACAGGGTGATAGGCAATCAGCCCCAGCATTTT. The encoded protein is CAVFSDRVIGNQPQHF.

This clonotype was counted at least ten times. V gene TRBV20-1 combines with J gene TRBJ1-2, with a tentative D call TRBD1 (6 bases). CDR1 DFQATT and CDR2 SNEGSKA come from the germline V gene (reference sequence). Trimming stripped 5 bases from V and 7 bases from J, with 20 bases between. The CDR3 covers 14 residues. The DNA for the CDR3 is TGCAGTGCTCCGAATAAACAGGGATGGGGTGGCTACACCTTC. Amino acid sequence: CSAPNKQGWGGYTF.